These T cell receptor beta chains were read from a single sample in a study of blood T cell repertoires in COVID-19. The table came from immunoSEQ multiplex PCR; TCRdb's copy has only in-frame clones and leaves some out. This table has over 150,000 clones, roughly 86% appearing once. Sequencing used peripheral blood. The receptors stem from an older woman who had recovered from COVID-19. Both conserved end residues are part of each CDR3. The D gene is left open where the match is weak. Part of the rows lack a size; the others show once, few, many or a class for expanded clones.

j_call | d_call | v_call | clone_size | cdr3_nt | cdr3_aa
TRBJ1-2 | NA | TRBV5-1 | NA | TGCGCCAGCAGCTTGACCTCGCGGGGTACTGGCTACACCTTC | CASSLTSRGTGYTF
TRBJ2-3 | TRBD1 | TRBV19 | NA | TGTGCCAGTAGTTTCGGGACAGGGTCCCCTGGCTTCACAGATACGCAGTATTTT | CASSFGTGSPGFTDTQYF
TRBJ2-5 | TRBD2 | TRBV6-1 | NA | TGTGCCAGCAGTGAACTAGCGGGGGGGCCAGAGACCCAGTACTTC | CASSELAGGPETQYF
TRBJ2-1 | TRBD2 | TRBV13 | NA | TGTGCCAGCAGCTTAGTTCCTAGCGGGGGGGCCGGCCACAATGAGCAGTTCTTC | CASSLVPSGGAGHNEQFF
TRBJ2-4 | TRBD2 | TRBV9 | once | TGTGCCAGCAGCGAACAGCGGGGGGCAAACATTCAGTACTTC | CASSEQRGANIQYF
TRBJ2-1 | TRBD1 | TRBV2 | NA | TGTGCCAGCAGTTCCCTCGGGACAGGGAACAATGAGCAGTTCTTC | CASSSLGTGNNEQFF
TRBJ2-1 | TRBD2 | TRBV4-1 | NA | TGCGCCAGCAGCCGACGGACAAGCGGGGGGTCTTACAATGAGCAGTTCTTC | CASSRRTSGGSYNEQFF
TRBJ2-7 | TRBD1 | TRBV15 | NA | TGTGCCACCAGCGCTCCGGGACAGGGACGCTACGAGCAGTACTTC | CATSAPGQGRYEQYF
TRBJ2-5 | NA | TRBV24-1 | NA | TGTGCCACCAGTGACCGCCGGGACTTTCAAGAGACCCAGTACTTC | CATSDRRDFQETQYF
TRBJ1-2 | NA | TRBV10-3 | NA | TGTGCCATCAGTGATGGGCAGGCCACCTATGGCTACACCTTC | CAISDGQATYGYTF
TRBJ2-7 | NA | TRBV10-3 | NA | TGTGCCATCAGTGAGTCCGTTCGGCAGTACTTC | CAISESVRQYF
TRBJ1-1 | NA | TRBV28 | NA | TGTGCCAGCATCCCGGGACTTCAGACCACTGAAGCTTTCTTT | CASIPGLQTTEAFF
TRBJ2-1 | NA | TRBV9 | NA | TGTGCCAGCAGCGTAGAAACGAGCGGAGGGACCATAAATGAGCAGTTCTTC | CASSVETSGGTINEQFF
TRBJ1-1 | NA | TRBV5-4 | NA | TGTGCCAGCAGCCCCACACGCGGCAGCAACACTGAAGCTTTCTTT | CASSPTRGSNTEAFF
TRBJ1-2 | NA | TRBV4-2 | NA | TGTGCCAGCAGCCAAGACCCAGCTAACTATGGCTACACCTTC | CASSQDPANYGYTF
TRBJ1-1 | NA | TRBV2 | NA | TGTGCCAGCGACAGGTCGGACTACACTGAAGCTTTCTTT | CASDRSDYTEAFF
TRBJ1-2 | TRBD1 | TRBV6-5 | NA | TGTGCTAGCAGTTTCACAGGGGGCGCACGTTATGGCTACACCTTC | CASSFTGGARYGYTF
TRBJ1-3 | NA | TRBV10-3 | NA | TGTGCCATCAGTGACTGGGGGGGGCGAGGAAACACCATATATTTT | CAISDWGGRGNTIYF
TRBJ2-5 | NA | TRBV5-6 | NA | TGTGCCAGCAGCTTGCCGGGTCCGGGGACCCAGTACTTC | CASSLPGPGTQYF
TRBJ2-1 | TRBD2 | TRBV4-2 | NA | TGTGCCAGCAGCCGAAGCCCGACTAGCGGGGGTGACAATGAGCAGTTCTTC | CASSRSPTSGGDNEQFF
TRBJ1-5 | NA | TRBV18 | NA | TGTGCCAGCTCACCAAATAACAGGGCGACGGGCAATCAGCCCCAGCATTTT | CASSPNNRATGNQPQHF
TRBJ1-1 | TRBD1 | TRBV5-1 | NA | TGCGCCAGCAGCTCACAGGGGGCGGGCACTGAAGCTTTCTTT | CASSSQGAGTEAFF
TRBJ2-1 | NA | TRBV3-1/TRBV3-2 | NA | TGTGCCAGCAGCCGGGACTCCCTCATATACAATGAGCAGTTCTTC | CASSRDSLIYNEQFF
TRBJ1-2 | TRBD1 | TRBV16 | NA | TGTGCCAGCAGCCCGGGACAGGACTATGGCTACACCTTC | CASSPGQDYGYTF
TRBJ1-1 | TRBD1 | TRBV9 | NA | TGTGCCAGCAGCTCCTACCAGGGGGAAGTGAACACTGAAGCTTTCTTT | CASSSYQGEVNTEAFF
TRBJ2-7 | NA | TRBV18 | NA | TGTGCCAGCACCCCAACCTTGGCACCAACCTACGAGCAGTACTTC | CASTPTLAPTYEQYF
TRBJ2-5 | NA | TRBV29-1 | NA | TGCAGCGTTGATGTGAGGGGGGGGACCCAGTACTTC | CSVDVRGGTQYF
TRBJ1-1 | TRBD1 | TRBV9 | NA | TGTGCCAGCAGCGCGGGACAGGGGGTGAACACTGAAGCTTTCTTT | CASSAGQGVNTEAFF
TRBJ1-2 | NA | TRBV6-5 | NA | TGTGCCAGCAGCAAACAGGATTTCAACTATGGCTACACCTTC | CASSKQDFNYGYTF
TRBJ2-3 | TRBD2 | TRBV5-4 | NA | TGTGCCAGCAGCCCCCAGTCGCAAAGCGGGGGATGGGCGGATACGCAGTATTTT | CASSPQSQSGGWADTQYF
TRBJ2-2 | TRBD2 | TRBV5-1 | NA | TGCGCCAGCGGGACTAGTAAGAACACCGGGGAGCTGTTTTTT | CASGTSKNTGELFF
TRBJ2-7 | TRBD1 | TRBV3-1/TRBV3-2 | NA | TGTGCCAGCAGCCCCCGTGCAGGGGGTAGCTACGAGCAGTACTTC | CASSPRAGGSYEQYF
TRBJ2-5 | TRBD2 | TRBV2 | NA | TGTGCCAGCAGTGAAGCGCTTAGCGGGGAGACCCAGTACTTC | CASSEALSGETQYF
TRBJ2-1 | NA | TRBV15 | once | TGTGCCACCAGCGGAATCCCCAGGGGGACTAGGAATGAGCAGTTCTTC | CATSGIPRGTRNEQFF
TRBJ2-1 | TRBD2 | TRBV5-5 | NA | TGTGCCAGCTGCTTGGACGACTCTAGCGGGGGTCAAGAGCAGTTCTTC | CASCLDDSSGGQEQFF
TRBJ1-5 | TRBD1 | TRBV18 | NA | TGTGCCAGCTCACCCCAGGGGGATGTGGTAGGGGCCCAGCATTTT | CASSPQGDVVGAQHF
TRBJ1-1 | TRBD1 | TRBV6-5 | NA | TGTGCCAGCAAGACAGGGGAGGACACTGAAGCTTTCTTT | CASKTGEDTEAFF
TRBJ2-2 | TRBD2 | TRBV11-2 | NA | TGTGCCAGCAGCTCCCTCGGGCGGGGGGGAAACACCGGGGAGCTGTTTTTT | CASSSLGRGGNTGELFF
TRBJ2-3 | NA | TRBV4-2 | NA | TGTGCCAGCAGCCAAGATCTTGCGGGGGCCACAGATACGCAGTATTTT | CASSQDLAGATDTQYF
TRBJ2-2 | NA | TRBV9 | NA | TGTGCCAGCAGTCCGGGTGTGGTCGGGGAGCTGTTTTTT | CASSPGVVGELFF
TRBJ2-7 | TRBD1 | TRBV5-1 | NA | TGCGCCAGCAGGTATATTCCCGGGACAGTCTCCTACGAGCAGTACTTC | CASRYIPGTVSYEQYF
TRBJ2-7 | TRBD1 | TRBV6-6 | NA | TGTGCCAGCAGGGCAGGGACAGGGGGGTACTACGAGCAGTACTTC | CASRAGTGGYYEQYF
TRBJ2-2 | NA | TRBV4-3 | NA | TGCGCCAGCAGCCAAGGTCTGACCGGGGAGCTGTTTTTT | CASSQGLTGELFF
TRBJ1-5 | NA | TRBV19 | few | TGTGCCAGTACCCCCTGGGAGGGAGGAGGCAATCAGCCCCAGCATTTT | CASTPWEGGGNQPQHF
TRBJ2-5 | TRBD1 | TRBV19 | NA | TGTGCCAGTAGTGGGTCCGGAGGACAGGGGGCGCGGGAGACCCAGTACTTC | CASSGSGGQGARETQYF
TRBJ2-7 | TRBD2 | TRBV3-1/TRBV3-2 | once | TGTGCCAGCAGCCAAGCGGTTGAGACTAGCGGGACTCAGATGTACTTC | CASSQAVETSGTQMYF
TRBJ1-2 | NA | TRBV30 | NA | TGTGCCTGGAGTCCCCAGGGAAGAGGCTACACCTTC | CAWSPQGRGYTF
TRBJ1-5 | TRBD1 | TRBV27 | NA | TGTGCCACACGAGACAGGGCTCTTAGCAATCAGCCCCAGCATTTT | CATRDRALSNQPQHF
TRBJ1-1 | NA | TRBV5-5 | NA | TGTGCCAGCAGCTTGACTACGAACACTGAAGCTTTCTTT | CASSLTTNTEAFF
TRBJ1-2 | NA | TRBV9 | NA | TGTGCCAGCAGCGTAGAAAGTCAGGGTTTTGGCTACACCTTC | CASSVESQGFGYTF